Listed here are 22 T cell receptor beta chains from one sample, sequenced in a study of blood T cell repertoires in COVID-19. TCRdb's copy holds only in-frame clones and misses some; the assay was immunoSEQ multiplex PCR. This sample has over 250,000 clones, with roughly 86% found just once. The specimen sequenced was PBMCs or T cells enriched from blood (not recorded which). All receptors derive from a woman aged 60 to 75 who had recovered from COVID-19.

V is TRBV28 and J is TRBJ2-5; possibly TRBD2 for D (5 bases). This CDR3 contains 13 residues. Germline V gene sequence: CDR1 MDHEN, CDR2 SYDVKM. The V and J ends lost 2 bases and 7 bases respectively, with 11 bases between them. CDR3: CASSLNEGGTQYF. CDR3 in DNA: TGTGCCAGCAGTTTAAATGAGGGCGGGACCCAGTACTTC.

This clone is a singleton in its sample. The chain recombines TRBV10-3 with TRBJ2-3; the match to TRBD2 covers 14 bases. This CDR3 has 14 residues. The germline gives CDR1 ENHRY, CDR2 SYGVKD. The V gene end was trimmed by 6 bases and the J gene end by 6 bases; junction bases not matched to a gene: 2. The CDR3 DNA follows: TGTGCCATCAGAGGACTAGCGGGAGGCGATACGCAGTATTTT. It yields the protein CAIRGLAGGDTQYF.

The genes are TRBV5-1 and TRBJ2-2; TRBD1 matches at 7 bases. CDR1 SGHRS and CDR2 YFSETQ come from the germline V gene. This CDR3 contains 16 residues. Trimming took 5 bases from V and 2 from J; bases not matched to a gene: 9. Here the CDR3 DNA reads TGCGCCAGCAGAAATACCGGGACAGATAACACCGGGGAGCTGTTTTTT. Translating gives CASRNTGTDNTGELFF.

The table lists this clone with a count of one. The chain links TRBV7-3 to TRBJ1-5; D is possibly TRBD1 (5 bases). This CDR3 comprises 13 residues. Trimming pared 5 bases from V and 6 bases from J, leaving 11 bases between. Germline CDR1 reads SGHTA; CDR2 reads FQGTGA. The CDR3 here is CASSPGQIQPQHF. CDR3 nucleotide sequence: TGTGCCAGCAGCCCAGGGCAGATTCAGCCCCAGCATTTT.

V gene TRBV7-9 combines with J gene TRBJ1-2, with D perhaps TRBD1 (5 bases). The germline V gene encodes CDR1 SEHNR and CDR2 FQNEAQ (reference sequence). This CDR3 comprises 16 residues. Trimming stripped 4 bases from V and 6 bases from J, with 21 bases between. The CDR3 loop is CASSSPVGGWIHGYTF. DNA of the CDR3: TGTGCCAGCAGCTCCCCTGTCGGGGGATGGATACATGGCTACACCTTC.

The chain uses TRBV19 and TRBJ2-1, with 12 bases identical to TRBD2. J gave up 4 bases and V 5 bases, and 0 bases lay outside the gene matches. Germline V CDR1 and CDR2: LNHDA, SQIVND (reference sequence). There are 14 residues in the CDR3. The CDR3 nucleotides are TGTGCCAGTAGTCTAGCGGGAGGGTACAATGAGCAGTTCTTC. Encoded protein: CASSLAGGYNEQFF.

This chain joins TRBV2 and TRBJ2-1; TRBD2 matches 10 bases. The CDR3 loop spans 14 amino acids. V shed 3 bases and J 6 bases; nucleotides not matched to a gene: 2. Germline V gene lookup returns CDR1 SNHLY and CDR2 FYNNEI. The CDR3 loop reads CASSDTSGVNEQFF. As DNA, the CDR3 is TGTGCCAGCAGTGACACTAGCGGGGTCAATGAGCAGTTCTTC.

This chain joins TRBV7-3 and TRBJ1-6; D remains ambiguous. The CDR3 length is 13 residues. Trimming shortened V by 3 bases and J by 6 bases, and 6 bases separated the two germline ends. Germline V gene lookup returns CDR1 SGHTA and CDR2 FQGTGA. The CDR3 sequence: CASSLGRNSPLHF. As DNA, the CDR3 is TGTGCCAGCAGCTTGGGCCGTAATTCACCCCTCCACTTT.

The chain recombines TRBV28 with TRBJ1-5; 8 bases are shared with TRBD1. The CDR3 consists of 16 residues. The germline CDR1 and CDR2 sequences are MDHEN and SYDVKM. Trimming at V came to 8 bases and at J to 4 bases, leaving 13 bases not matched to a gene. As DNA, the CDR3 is TGTGCCAGCGGAGTTTCCACAGGGGGTAAGAATCAGCCCCAGCATTTT. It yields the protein CASGVSTGGKNQPQHF. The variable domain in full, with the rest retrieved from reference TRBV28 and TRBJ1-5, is DVKVTQSSRYLVKRTGEKVFLECVQDMDHENMFWYRQDPGLGLRLIYFSYDVKMKEKGDIPEGYSVSREKKERFSLILESASTNQTSMYLCASGVSTGGKNQPQHFGDGTRLSIL.

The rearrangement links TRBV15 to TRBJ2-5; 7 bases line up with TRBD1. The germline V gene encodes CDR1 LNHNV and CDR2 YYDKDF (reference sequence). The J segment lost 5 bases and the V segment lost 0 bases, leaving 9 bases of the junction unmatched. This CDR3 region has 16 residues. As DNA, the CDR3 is TGTGCCACCAGCAGAGATCGAGTAGGGGGCGAGGAGACCCAGTACTTC. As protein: CATSRDRVGGEETQYF.

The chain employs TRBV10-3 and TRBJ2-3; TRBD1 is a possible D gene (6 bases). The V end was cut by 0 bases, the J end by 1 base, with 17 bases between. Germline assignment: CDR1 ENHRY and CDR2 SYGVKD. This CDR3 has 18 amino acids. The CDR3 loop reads CAISESMGTLYRTDTQYF. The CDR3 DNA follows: TGTGCCATCAGTGAGTCGATGGGGACACTATATCGCACAGATACGCAGTATTTT.

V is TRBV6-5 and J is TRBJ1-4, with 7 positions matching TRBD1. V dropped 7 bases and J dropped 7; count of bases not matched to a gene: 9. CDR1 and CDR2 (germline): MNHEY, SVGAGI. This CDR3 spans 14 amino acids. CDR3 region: CASTKGAGPEKLFF. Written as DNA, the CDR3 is TGTGCCAGCACTAAGGGGGCAGGGCCTGAAAAACTGTTTTTT.

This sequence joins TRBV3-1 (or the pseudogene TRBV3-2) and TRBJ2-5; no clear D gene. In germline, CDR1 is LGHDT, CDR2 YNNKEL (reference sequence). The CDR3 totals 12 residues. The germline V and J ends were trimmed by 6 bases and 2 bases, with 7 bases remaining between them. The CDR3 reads CASRRSQETQYF. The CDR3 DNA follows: TGTGCCAGCAGGCGTTCACAAGAGACCCAGTACTTC.

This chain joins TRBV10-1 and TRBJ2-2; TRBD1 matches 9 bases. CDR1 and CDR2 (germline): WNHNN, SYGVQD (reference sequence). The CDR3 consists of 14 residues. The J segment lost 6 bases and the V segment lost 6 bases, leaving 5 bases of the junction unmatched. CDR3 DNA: TGCGCCAGCAGACAGGGGGCGCAATCCGGGGAGCTGTTTTTT. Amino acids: CASRQGAQSGELFF.

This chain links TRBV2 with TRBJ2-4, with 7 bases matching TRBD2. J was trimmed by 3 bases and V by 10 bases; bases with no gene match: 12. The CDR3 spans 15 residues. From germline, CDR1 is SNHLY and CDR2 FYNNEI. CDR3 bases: TGTGCCATACTCCGTCGGGGGAGGGACAAAAACATTCAGTACTTC. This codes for CAILRRGRDKNIQYF.

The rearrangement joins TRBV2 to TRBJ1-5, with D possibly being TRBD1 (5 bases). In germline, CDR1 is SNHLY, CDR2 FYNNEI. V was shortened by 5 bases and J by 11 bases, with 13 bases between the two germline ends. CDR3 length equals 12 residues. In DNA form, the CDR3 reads TGTGCCAGCAGTCCGGACAATCTGGCCCAGCATTTT. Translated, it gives CASSPDNLAQHF.

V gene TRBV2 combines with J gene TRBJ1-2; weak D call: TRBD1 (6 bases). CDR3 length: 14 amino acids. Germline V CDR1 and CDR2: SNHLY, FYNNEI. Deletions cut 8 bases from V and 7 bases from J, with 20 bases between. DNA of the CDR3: TGTGCCAGCCGACCCCAGGGGATAAGCTCTGGCTACACCTTC. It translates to CASRPQGISSGYTF. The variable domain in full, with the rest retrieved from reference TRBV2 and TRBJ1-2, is EPEVTQTPSHQVTQMGQEVILRCVPISNHLYFYWYRQILGQKVEFLVSFYNNEISEKSEIFDDQFSVERPDGSNFTLKIRSTKLEDSAMYFCASRPQGISSGYTFGSGTRLTVV.

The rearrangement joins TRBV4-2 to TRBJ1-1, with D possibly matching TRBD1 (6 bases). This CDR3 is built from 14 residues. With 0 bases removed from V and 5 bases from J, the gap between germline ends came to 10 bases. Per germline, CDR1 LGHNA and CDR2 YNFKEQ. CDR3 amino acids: CASSQDRGGTEAFF. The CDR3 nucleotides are TGTGCCAGCAGCCAAGATAGGGGGGGGACTGAAGCTTTCTTT.

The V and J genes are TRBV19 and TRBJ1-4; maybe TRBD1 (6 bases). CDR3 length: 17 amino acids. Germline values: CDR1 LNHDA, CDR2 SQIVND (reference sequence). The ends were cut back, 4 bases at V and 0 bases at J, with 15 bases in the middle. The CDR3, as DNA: TGTGCCAGTAGTACCCAGGGGCACTATGCAACTAATGAAAAACTGTTTTTT. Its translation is CASSTQGHYATNEKLFF. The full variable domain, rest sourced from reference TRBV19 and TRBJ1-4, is DGGITQSPKYLFRKEGQNVTLSCEQNLNHDAMYWYRQDPGQGLRLIYYSQIVNDFQKGDIAEGYSVSREKKESFPLTVTSAQKNPTAFYLCASSTQGHYATNEKLFFGSGTQLSVL.

CDR3 nucleotides: TGCGCCAGCAGCCAGGGGAATGAGCAGTTCTTC. Residues: CASSQGNEQFF. V and J are TRBV10-1 and TRBJ2-1; TRBD1 is a possible D gene (6 bases). Germline V gene lookup returns CDR1 WNHNN and CDR2 SYGVQD (reference sequence). CDR3 length: 11 amino acids. The V end was cut by 6 bases, the J end by 7 bases, with 7 bases between.

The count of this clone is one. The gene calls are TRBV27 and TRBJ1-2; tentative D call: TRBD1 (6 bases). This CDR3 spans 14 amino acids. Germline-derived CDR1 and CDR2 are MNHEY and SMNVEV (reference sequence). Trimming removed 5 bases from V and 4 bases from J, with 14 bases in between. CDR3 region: CASSRKGVRYGYTF. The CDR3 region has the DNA TGTGCCAGCAGTCGAAAGGGGGTTCGCTATGGCTACACCTTC.

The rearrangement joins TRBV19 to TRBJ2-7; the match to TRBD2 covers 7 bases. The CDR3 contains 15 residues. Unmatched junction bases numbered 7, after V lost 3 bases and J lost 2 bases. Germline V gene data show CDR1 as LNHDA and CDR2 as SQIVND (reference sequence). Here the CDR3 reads CASSIGTTIPYEQYF. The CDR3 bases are TGTGCCAGTAGTATTGGGACTACCATCCCCTACGAGCAGTACTTC. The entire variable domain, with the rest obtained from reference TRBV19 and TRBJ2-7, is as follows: DGGITQSPKYLFRKEGQNVTLSCEQNLNHDAMYWYRQDPGQGLRLIYYSQIVNDFQKGDIAEGYSVSREKKESFPLTVTSAQKNPTAFYLCASSIGTTIPYEQYFGPGTRLTVT.